The entry below describes one T cell receptor beta chain. Produced via immunoSEQ multiplex PCR; TCRdb's table is partial and in-frame only. The sample carries approximately 93,000 clones, about nine tenths recorded once. This entry belongs to a study of blood T cell repertoires in COVID-19. About the study: Donors in the United States, Italy and Spain gave samples during acute or convalescent COVID-19. Nucleic acid was either cDNA or gDNA, and it came from T cells, B-cell-depleted T cells, or PBMCs.

The CDR3 contains 15 residues. Trimming removed 1 base at V and 4 bases at J, with 13 bases between. Germline V gives CDR1 LNHDA, CDR2 SQIVND (reference sequence). This chain connects TRBV19 to TRBJ2-5; the D is unclear. This TCR was sampled from a human donor in a cohort sampled during active COVID-19. Sequences were obtained from peripheral blood. The CDR3 DNA is TGTGCCAGTAGTATAGGTGCCAGCGAAAGAGAGACCCAGTACTTC. The encoded protein is CASSIGASERETQYF. The complete variable domain, with remaining parts taken from reference TRBV19 and TRBJ2-5, reads DGGITQSPKYLFRKEGQNVTLSCEQNLNHDAMYWYRQDPGQGLRLIYYSQIVNDFQKGDIAEGYSVSREKKESFPLTVTSAQKNPTAFYLCASSIGASERETQYFGPGTRLLVL.